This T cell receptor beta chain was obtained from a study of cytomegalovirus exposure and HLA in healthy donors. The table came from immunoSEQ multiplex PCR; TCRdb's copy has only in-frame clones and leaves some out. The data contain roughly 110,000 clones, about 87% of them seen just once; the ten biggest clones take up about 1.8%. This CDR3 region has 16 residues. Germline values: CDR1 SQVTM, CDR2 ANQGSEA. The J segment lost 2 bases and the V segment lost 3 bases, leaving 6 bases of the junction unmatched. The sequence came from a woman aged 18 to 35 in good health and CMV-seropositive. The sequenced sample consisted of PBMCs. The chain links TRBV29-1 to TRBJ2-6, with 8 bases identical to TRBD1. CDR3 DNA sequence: TGCAGCGTTGACCCAGGGACAGGAGCTGGGGCCAACGTCCTGACTTTC. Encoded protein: CSVDPGTGAGANVLTF.